The TCR beta chain under discussion was sequenced for a study of siplizumab effects on memory and regulatory T cells. Study at large: At approximately 1 ug/mL of siplizumab or without drug, mixed lymphocyte reactions were set up in pairs.

Broader study findings: The authors did not confirm suppressive function in proliferating Tregs from siplizumab cultures. Siplizumab significantly decreased alloreactive sequences from unstimulated CD4+ memory cells. The alloresponse seemed to draw substantially on naive T cells, which appeared more diverse than memory cells.

A remark on this clone: Its specificity is unknown.

The J segment lost 6 bases and the V segment lost 4 bases, leaving 1 base of the junction unmatched. CDR1 is MNHEY, CDR2 SVGAGI, per germline. This CDR3 region has 12 residues. The mixed lymphocyte reaction cells were cocultured at 37°C for less than 7 days. Only in-frame clones appear in the TCRdb table, and some are missing; sequencing was by immunoSEQ multiplex PCR. The sample yields 15,000 to 20,000 clones, 35% to 55% seen once. This clonotype was obtained from a human donor in good health; the cells came from an allogeneic mixed lymphocyte reaction. Sequenced: CFSE-low (dividing) CD4+ T cells sorted from an allogeneic mixed lymphocyte reaction. The rearrangement uses TRBV6-5 and TRBJ1-2; 8 nucleotides agree with TRBD1. DNA of the CDR3: TGTGCCAGCAGTTCGGACAGGGATGGCTACACCTTC. Protein product: CASSSDRDGYTF.